One and the same sample provided the 16 T cell receptor beta chains below, sequenced in a study of T cells in Graves' hyperthyroidism and ophthalmopathy. Amplified TCR beta CDR3 regions derived from RNA transcripts. The study used the HTBI primer set for a first-round RT-PCR of the TCR CDR3. TCRdb called the multiplex PCR reads again in MiXCR, with one record for every CDR3 protein. The sample consists of roughly 240,000 distinct CDR3 sequences, approximately 23% of them appearing once. The source material was blood. The receptors shown here come from a woman between 40 and 50 years old with Graves' ophthalmopathy.

This clonotype was recorded many times. This chain links TRBV14 with TRBJ1-6, with TRBD1 matching 7 bases. V was clipped by 1 base and J by 13 bases; unmatched bases: 10. Germline CDR1 reads SGHDN; CDR2 reads FVKESK. This CDR3 is built from 15 residues. CDR3 DNA: TGTGCCAGCAGCCAAGGCGGGACAGCCCTAAGGCCCCTCCACTTT. This encodes CASSQGGTALRPLHF. Filled out from reference TRBV14 and TRBJ1-6, the complete variable domain reads EAGVTQFPSHSVIEKGQTVTLRCDPISGHDNLYWYRRVMGKEIKFLLHFVKESKQDESGMPNNRFLAERTGGTYSTLKVQPAELEDSGVYFCASSQGGTALRPLHFGNGTRLTVT.

There are a few counts of this clonotype. The chain carries TRBV30 and TRBJ1-1; D might be TRBD1 (6 bases). Trimming removed 3 bases at V and 2 bases at J, with 10 bases between. The CDR3 sequence is 13 residues long. Germline V gene data show CDR1 as GTSNPN and CDR2 as SVGIG (reference sequence). The CDR3: CAWSLGTNTEAFF. The CDR3 region has the DNA TGTGCCTGGAGCCTAGGGACAAACACTGAAGCTTTCTTT.

J is TRBJ1-2 and V is TRBV24-1; 9 bases are shared with TRBD1. The CDR3 extends over 15 amino acids. The V and J ends lost 4 bases and 4 bases, in that order; junction bases with no gene match: 6. Germline V gives CDR1 KGHDR, CDR2 SFDVKD. The CDR3 loop is CATSETDRGGYGYTF. CDR3 nucleotide sequence: TGTGCCACCAGTGAAACGGACAGGGGAGGCTATGGCTACACCTTC.

This clonotype has ten or more counts. The V and J genes are TRBV6-5 and TRBJ1-5, with D maybe TRBD1 (5 bases). CDR1 is MNHEY and CDR2 is SVGAGI in the germline V gene. This CDR3 has 15 amino acids. V gave up 0 bases and J gave up 4 bases, with 10 bases separating them. CDR3 residues: CASSYSRQTNQPQHF. In DNA form, the CDR3 reads TGTGCCAGCAGTTACTCCAGACAGACGAATCAGCCCCAGCATTTT.

This clonotype was counted many times. V gene TRBV15 combines with J gene TRBJ2-7; TRBD1 is a possible D gene (5 bases). V gave up 0 bases and J gave up 3 bases, with 12 bases separating them. CDR1 and CDR2 (germline): LNHNV, YYDKDF (reference sequence). The CDR3 sequence is 15 residues long. The CDR3, as DNA: TGTGCCACCAGCAGAGACAGGGTACAGAACTACGAGCAGTACTTC. As protein: CATSRDRVQNYEQYF.

This clonotype was detected only a few times. The chain recombines TRBV3-1 with TRBJ2-2, with 7 bases fitting TRBD2. Germline trimming cut 4 bases from V and 6 bases from J; bases unmatched to any gene: 11. Looked up from germline, CDR1 is LGHDT and CDR2 is YNNKEL (reference sequence). The CDR3 sequence is 16 residues long. The CDR3 nucleotides are TGTGCCAGCAGCCCTCCTAGCGGCAATAATGCCGGGGAGCTGTTTTTT. Protein product: CASSPPSGNNAGELFF.

This clonotype was counted at least ten times. The CDR3 DNA sequence: TGCAGCGTTGGTGAGAACACTGAAGCTTTCTTT. It specifies CSVGENTEAFF. V gene TRBV29-1 combines with J gene TRBJ1-1; no clear D. The V end was cut by 4 bases, the J end by 1 base, with 4 bases between. The CDR3 has 11 residues. Per germline, CDR1 SQVTM and CDR2 ANQGSEA.

This clonotype came up a few times. This chain uses TRBV2 with TRBJ2-7; 9 nucleotides match TRBD1. V dropped 6 bases and J dropped 6; count of bases not matched to a gene: 9. Germline V gives CDR1 SNHLY, CDR2 FYNNEI. CDR3 length: 14 amino acids. The CDR3 nucleotides read TGTGCCAGCAGCCCTCCGGGACAGGGAGGCGAGCAGTACTTC. Protein: CASSPPGQGGEQYF.

The J gene is TRBJ2-7, the V gene TRBV2; 10 bases align to TRBD1. Germline values: CDR1 SNHLY, CDR2 FYNNEI. The CDR3 runs 13 residues. J gave up 2 bases and V 11 bases, and 6 bases lay outside the gene matches. The CDR3 loop reads CAGAGTGAYEQYF. CDR3 coding DNA: TGTGCCGGGGCCGGGACAGGGGCCTACGAGCAGTACTTC.

This clonotype appeared many times. This chain joins TRBV7-9 and TRBJ1-2; TRBD1 matches at 8 bases. The germline gives CDR1 SEHNR, CDR2 FQNEAQ (reference sequence). V lost 2 bases and J lost 3; bases outside the gene matches: 5. There are 15 residues in the CDR3. CDR3 DNA sequence: TGTGCCAGCAGCTTATCTTGGGGACAGGACTATGGCTACACCTTC. This sequence encodes CASSLSWGQDYGYTF.

The rearrangement links TRBV6-1 to TRBJ2-5; 7 nucleotides align to TRBD2. The ends lost 4 bases at V and 0 bases at J; junction bases unmatched: 5. The CDR3 consists of 15 residues. CDR1 is MNHNS, CDR2 SASEGT, per germline. CDR3 in DNA: TGTGCCAGCAGTGGGGCTAGCGGTGACCAAGAGACCCAGTACTTC. Its translation is CASSGASGDQETQYF.

The chain's CDR3 is CASRMIGGATAHEQYF. The CDR3 DNA reads as TGTGCCAGCAGGATGATAGGGGGGGCGACGGCTCACGAGCAGTACTTC. The chain has TRBV28 and TRBJ2-7, with D tentatively TRBD2 (7 bases). The CDR3 totals 16 residues. The V gene lost 6 bases and the J gene lost 5 bases, with 23 bases spanning the gap. Germline CDR1 reads MDHEN; CDR2 reads SYDVKM.

There are many counts of this clonotype. The chain combines TRBV10-3 with TRBJ2-7; D gene uncertain. The CDR3 is 12 amino acids. Germline V gene data show CDR1 as ENHRY and CDR2 as SYGVKD. Trimming removed 0 bases at V and 3 bases at J, with 3 bases between. CDR3: CAISESSYEQYF. CDR3 DNA: TGTGCCATCAGTGAGTCAAGCTACGAGCAGTACTTC.

J is TRBJ2-7 and V is TRBV27; D remains ambiguous. The CDR3 totals 16 residues. The V gene's germline CDR1 is MNHEY and CDR2 SMNVEV (reference sequence). V shed 2 bases and J shed 4 bases, with 18 bases lying between them. The CDR3, as DNA: TGTGCCAGCAGTTTAGGCGGTGGTGGGTTCGTATACGAGCAGTACTTC. It is translated as CASSLGGGGFVYEQYF.

This clonotype has at least ten counts. This chain connects TRBV28 to TRBJ2-7, with a weak D call TRBD2 (6 bases). The germline V gene has CDR1 MDHEN and CDR2 SYDVKM. The CDR3 contains 15 residues. V was pared by 5 bases and J by 0 bases, with 14 bases between. CDR3 sequence: CASSPPGGISYEQYF. DNA for the CDR3: TGTGCCAGCAGTCCCCCCGGCGGGATCTCCTACGAGCAGTACTTC.

This clonotype was seen at least ten times. This chain uses TRBV2 with TRBJ2-2; 10 nucleotides line up with TRBD1. The length of the CDR3 is 17 residues. Unmatched junction bases numbered 6, after V lost 5 bases and J lost 0 bases. The germline CDR1 and CDR2 sequences are SNHLY and FYNNEI. CDR3 region: CASSTPDRGPNTGELFF. CDR3 in DNA: TGTGCCAGCAGTACCCCCGACAGGGGGCCGAACACCGGGGAGCTGTTTTTT.